What follows is one T cell receptor (beta chain) and its context. It lacks a known antigen. One base away there is no much larger clone; base qualities are not given. For sequencing of the TCRbeta CDR3 region, genomic DNA was extracted from the sorted cells. The immunoSEQ Assay was used to sequence the TCRbeta CDR3 regions. The table comes from immuneACCESS by way of TCRdb, which keeps in-frame sequences with V and J called. Part of the clones is missing from these tables; in studies checked, under half for an unresolved V gene and the rest for unknown reasons. This sample has tens of thousands of clones in its table, and roughly 86% of those were observed once. The ten top clones hold about 15% of the sample. Via the germline V gene, CDR1 is SGHDT and CDR2 YYEEEE. From the cysteine up to the phenylalanine, the CDR3 has a length of 14 residues. Only the CDR3 part of the read is kept: 42 bases, read in frame from the first base. Trimmed from V: 6 bases; trimmed from J: 5 bases; junction bases lacking a gene match: 8.

These data come from a study of OX40 agonist ivuxolimab in advanced cancers. Looking at the study overall: The costimulatory receptor OX40 (CD134) was targeted by ivuxolimab, a fully human IgG2 agonistic monoclonal antibody. Prior anti-PD-1, anti-PD-L1 or anti-CTLA-4 therapy was permitted, and roughly two fifths of dose-escalation patients had received checkpoint inhibitors. Intravenous ivuxolimab was administered to patients every 2 weeks at six dose levels: 0.01, 0.1, 0.3, 1.5, 3 and 10 mg/kg. The paper describes the monotherapy dose-escalation part (N of about 57 patients) of the phase I trial of ivuxolimab. Partial responses occurred in three dose-escalation patients: two with cutaneous melanoma and one with hepatocellular carcinoma. Peripheral TCRbeta sequencing aimed to test whether ivuxolimab altered TCR sequence diversity and caused clonal T-cell expansion. In the dose-escalation cohort, 82.7% of patients were male, and the mean age was approximately 60 years, with a range of about 23 to 85. Of the 50 or so patients in dose escalation, about 20 had hepatocellular carcinoma, about 15 had melanoma, 9 had renal cell carcinoma and 9 had head and neck cancer. The paper's findings and limits, for the study overall: In the 0.1-3.0 mg/kg groups, partial responders had among the lowest normalized peripheral clonal expansion, particularly in CD8+ T cells. The antigen specificity of the peripheral T cells that underwent clonal expansion was not determined. After ivuxolimab, more expanded clones were found on average in CD8+ T cells than in CD4+ T cells. Low levels of normalized T-cell clonal expansion were also shown by some nonresponding patients. At doses of 0.1 to 3.0 mg/kg, clonal expansion of both CD4+ and CD8+ T cells in blood was seen between baseline and week 6.

Patients with autoimmune disease history or receiving systemic immunosuppression were excluded from the trial. In every dose cohort, peripheral blood was drawn for TCR sequencing at baseline, cycle 4 day 1, and cycle 7 day 1. The samples were drawn from a first-in-human, open-label, multicenter phase I dose-escalation trial of ivuxolimab. Adults with locally advanced or metastatic melanoma, renal cell carcinoma, hepatocellular carcinoma or head and neck squamous cell carcinoma were enrolled in the trial. Before TCR sequencing, CD4+ T cells and CD8+ T cells from peripheral blood were sorted into separate populations.

This receptor was obtained from an adult with an advanced solid tumor such as melanoma, head and neck, liver or kidney cancer. The rearranged chain carries TRBV5-6 and TRBJ1-2; TRBD1 fits 9 bases in the junction. The source material was CD4+ or CD8+ T cells sorted from blood, sampled in a trial of the OX40 agonist ivuxolimab. The CDR3 protein is CASNLPGTGYGYTF. The nucleotide sequence reads TGTGCCAGCAACCTCCCCGGGACAGGGTATGGCTACACCTTC.